The rows below give T cell receptor beta chains drawn from one sample of a study of T cells in narcolepsy. Data came from immunoSEQ multiplex PCR; TCRdb stores just in-frame clones and leaves some out. The table has around 30,000 clones, over 80% seen once. The sample was CD45RA- memory CD4+ T cells from PBMCs. The source is a human donor with narcolepsy. CDR3s include the opening cysteine and the closing phenylalanine or tryptophan. D genes are given only for firm matches. Only some rows state a clone size, as once, few, many or a class for expanded clones.

j_call cdr3_length clone_size d_call v_call cdr3_aa cdr3_nt
TRBJ2-5 13 NA NA TRBV7-2 CASSLGGIETQYF TGTGCCAGCAGCTTAGGGGGGATAGAGACCCAGTACTTC
TRBJ1-1 11 NA NA TRBV6-6 CASTANTEAFF TGTGCCAGCACGGCGAACACTGAAGCTTTCTTT
TRBJ2-2 15 NA TRBD2 TRBV30 CAWRAPSGGAGELFF TGTGCCTGGAGAGCGCCTAGCGGGGGGGCCGGGGAGCTGTTTTTT
TRBJ2-4 14 NA NA TRBV6-1 CASRPGRIKNIQYF TGTGCCAGCAGACCTGGACGGATCAAAAACATTCAGTACTTC
TRBJ1-6 11 once NA TRBV7-2 CASRNNSPLHF TGTGCCAGCAGAAATAATTCACCCCTCCACTTT
TRBJ2-5 13 NA NA TRBV7-3 CASSRLGSETQYF TGTGCCAGCAGCCGTCTTGGGTCAGAGACCCAGTACTTC
TRBJ2-3 15 NA TRBD1 TRBV18 CASSPQGAGTDTQYF TGTGCCAGCTCACCACAGGGGGCTGGCACAGATACGCAGTATTTT
TRBJ1-5 14 once NA TRBV19 CASSNTAQNQPQHF TGTGCCAGTAGTAATACAGCCCAGAATCAGCCCCAGCATTTT
TRBJ2-7 14 once NA TRBV11-2 CASSLGYFSYEQYF TGTGCCAGCAGCTTAGGGTATTTTAGCTACGAGCAGTACTTC
TRBJ2-7 16 NA TRBD1 TRBV7-3 CASSDTPGTGVGEQYF TGTGCCAGCAGCGATACACCCGGGACAGGGGTCGGGGAGCAGTACTTC
TRBJ2-2 14 NA NA TRBV7-3 CASSLDSGGGELFF TGTGCCAGCAGCTTAGATTCCGGCGGCGGGGAGCTGTTTTTT
TRBJ2-3 13 NA NA TRBV5-4 CASSSDTGDTQYF TGTGCCAGCAGCTCCGATACAGGAGATACGCAGTATTTT
TRBJ2-1 13 once NA TRBV5-1 CASSPDLWGEQFF TGCGCCAGCAGCCCGGACCTGTGGGGTGAGCAGTTCTTC
TRBJ2-7 14 few NA TRBV6-6 CASTPYAVSYEQYF TGTGCCAGCACCCCATATGCTGTATCCTACGAGCAGTACTTC